The T cell receptor (beta chain) under discussion was sequenced for a study of T-cell reconstitution after alpha-beta-depleted transplantation in children. The germline CDR1 and CDR2 sequences are SGHAT and FQDESV (reference sequence). The V end lost 5 bases, the J end lost 5 bases, and 10 bases lay between the germline ends. CDR3 length: 13 amino acids. Preparing the TCRbeta library involved the use of unique molecular identifiers. MiXCR, applied by TCRdb to the PCR reads, yields one record per CDR3 protein. This sample has about a million distinct CDR3 sequences, with 25% to 35% found just once. This receptor was taken from a boy in the first two years of life who had a stem cell transplant for SCID, so the T cells may come from the graft donor. The source material was PBMCs, mostly from graft donor cells, sampled 360 days after TCRalphabeta/CD19-depleted stem cell transplant. The chain carries TRBV11-1 and TRBJ1-5, with D hard to call. The CDR3 sequence is CASSKGADQPQHF. The CDR3 nucleotides read TGTGCCAGCAGCAAAGGAGCCGATCAGCCCCAGCATTTT.